This TCR beta chain is from a study of blood T cells in healthy people across ages. CDR3 length: 19 residues. CDR1 and CDR2 from the germline V gene are SGHTA and FQGTGA. The V gene end was trimmed by 5 bases and the J gene end by 6 bases; junction bases not matched to a gene: 17. Then a second PCR, running about 7 to 11 cycles, was carried out with a sample-barcoded 5' primer and a J-beta primer mix. Tagging of each cDNA molecule was performed by a template-switch adaptor with 12 random nucleotides. All samples gave at least 2.5 million CDR3-containing paired-end reads. Via MiXCR, TCRdb re-called the 5' RACE reads, giving one row per CDR3 protein. Altogether fewer than 900,000 distinct CDR3 sequences are present, 35% to 45% being singletons, with the ten largest covering around a fifth. This clonotype occurred a few times. Extractions gave at least 5.5 micrograms of total RNA per sample.

The receptor was derived from a woman between 55 and 75 years old in good health. This chain links TRBV7-3 with TRBJ2-1; TRBD2 agrees at 12 bases. Source material: blood. CDR3 in amino acids: CASSRRASGGAKSINEQFF. The CDR3 bases are TGTGCCAGCAGCCGACGGGCTAGCGGGGGGGCTAAAAGTATCAATGAGCAGTTCTTC.